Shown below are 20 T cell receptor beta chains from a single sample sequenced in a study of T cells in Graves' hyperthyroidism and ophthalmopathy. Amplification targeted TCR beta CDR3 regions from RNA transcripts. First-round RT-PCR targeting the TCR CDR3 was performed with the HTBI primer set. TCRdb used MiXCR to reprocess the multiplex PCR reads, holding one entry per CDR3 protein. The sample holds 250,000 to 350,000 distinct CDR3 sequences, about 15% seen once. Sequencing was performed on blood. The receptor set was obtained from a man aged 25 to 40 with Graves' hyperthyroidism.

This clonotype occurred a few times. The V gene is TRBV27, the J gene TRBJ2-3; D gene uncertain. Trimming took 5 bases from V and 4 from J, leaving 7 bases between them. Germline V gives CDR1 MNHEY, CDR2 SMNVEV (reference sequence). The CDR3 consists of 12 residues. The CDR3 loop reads CASSNLADTQYF. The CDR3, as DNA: TGTGCCAGCAGTAATTTGGCAGATACGCAGTATTTT.

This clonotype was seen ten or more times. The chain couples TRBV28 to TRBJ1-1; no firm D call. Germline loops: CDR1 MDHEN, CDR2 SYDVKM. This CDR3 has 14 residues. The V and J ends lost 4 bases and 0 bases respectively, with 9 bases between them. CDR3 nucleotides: TGTGCCAGCAGTTCCCCCCCGGTGAACACTGAAGCTTTCTTT. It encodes CASSSPPVNTEAFF.

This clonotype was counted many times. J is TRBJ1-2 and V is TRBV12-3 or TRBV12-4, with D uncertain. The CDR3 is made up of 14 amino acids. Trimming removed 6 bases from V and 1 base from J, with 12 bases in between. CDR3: CASSPGLFNYGYTF. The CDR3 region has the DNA TGTGCCAGCAGCCCTGGACTCTTTAACTATGGCTACACCTTC.

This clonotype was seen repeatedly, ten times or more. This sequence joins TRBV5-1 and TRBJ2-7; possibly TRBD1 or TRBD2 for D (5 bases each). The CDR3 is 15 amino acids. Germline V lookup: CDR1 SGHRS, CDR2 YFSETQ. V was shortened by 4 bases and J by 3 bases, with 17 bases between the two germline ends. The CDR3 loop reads CASSKDWGRGYEQYF. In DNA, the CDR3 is TGCGCCAGCAGCAAAGACTGGGGACGCGGCTACGAGCAGTACTTC.

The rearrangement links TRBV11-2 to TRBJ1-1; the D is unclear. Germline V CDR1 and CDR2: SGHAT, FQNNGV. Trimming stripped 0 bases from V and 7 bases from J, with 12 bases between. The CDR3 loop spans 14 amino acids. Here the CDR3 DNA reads TGTGCCAGCAGCTTAGACCCTGGCGTCGGTGAAGCTTTCTTT. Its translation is CASSLDPGVGEAFF.

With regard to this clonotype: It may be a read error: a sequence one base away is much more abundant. Here the CDR3 reads CASSPPSGGINEQYF. CDR3 DNA: TGTGCCAGCTCACCACCTTCAGGGGGCATCAATGAGCAGTACTTC. V is TRBV18 and J is TRBJ2-1; TRBD1 matches 8 bases. The J call may be mistaken, given a closer DNA end match to TRBJ2-7. CDR1 and CDR2 (germline): KGHSH, LQKENI. The length of the CDR3 is 15 residues.

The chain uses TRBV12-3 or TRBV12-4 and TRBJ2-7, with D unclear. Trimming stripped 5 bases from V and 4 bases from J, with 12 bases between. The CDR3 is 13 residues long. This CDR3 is CASSPQKIYEQYF. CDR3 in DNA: TGTGCCAGCAGTCCACAGAAGATTTACGAGCAGTACTTC.

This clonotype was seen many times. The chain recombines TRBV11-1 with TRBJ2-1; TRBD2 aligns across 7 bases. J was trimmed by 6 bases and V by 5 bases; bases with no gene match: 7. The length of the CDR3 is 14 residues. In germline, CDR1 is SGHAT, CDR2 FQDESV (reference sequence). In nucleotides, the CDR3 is TGTGCCAGCAGCGTGGGACTATCAAGCAATGAGCAGTTCTTC. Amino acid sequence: CASSVGLSSNEQFF.

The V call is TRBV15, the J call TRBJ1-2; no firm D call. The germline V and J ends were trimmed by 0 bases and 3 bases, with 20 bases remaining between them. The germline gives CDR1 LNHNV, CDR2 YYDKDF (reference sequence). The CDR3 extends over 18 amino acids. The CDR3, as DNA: TGTGCCACCAGCAGAGATCGCGTTGCGGCGCCACTCGACTATGGCTACACCTTC. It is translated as CATSRDRVAAPLDYGYTF.

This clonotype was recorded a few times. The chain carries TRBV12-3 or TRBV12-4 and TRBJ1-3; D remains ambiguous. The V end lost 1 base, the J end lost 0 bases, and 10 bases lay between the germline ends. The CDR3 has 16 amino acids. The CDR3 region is CASSLGGLGSGNTIYF. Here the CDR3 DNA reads TGTGCCAGCAGTTTAGGTGGGCTGGGCTCTGGAAACACCATATATTTT.

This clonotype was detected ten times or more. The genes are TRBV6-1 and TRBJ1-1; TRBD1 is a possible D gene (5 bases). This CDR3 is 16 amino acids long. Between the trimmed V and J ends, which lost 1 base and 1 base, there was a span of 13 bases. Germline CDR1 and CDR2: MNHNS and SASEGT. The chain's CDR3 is CASSEGGGRWNTEAFF. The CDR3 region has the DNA TGTGCCAGCAGTGAAGGGGGGGGACGCTGGAACACTGAAGCTTTCTTT.

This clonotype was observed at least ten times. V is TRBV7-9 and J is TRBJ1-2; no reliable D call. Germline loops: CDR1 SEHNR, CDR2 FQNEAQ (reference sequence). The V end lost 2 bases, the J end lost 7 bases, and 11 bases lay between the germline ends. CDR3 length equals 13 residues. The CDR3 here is CASSLSQTTGYTF. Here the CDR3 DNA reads TGTGCCAGCAGCTTAAGTCAGACCACTGGCTACACCTTC.

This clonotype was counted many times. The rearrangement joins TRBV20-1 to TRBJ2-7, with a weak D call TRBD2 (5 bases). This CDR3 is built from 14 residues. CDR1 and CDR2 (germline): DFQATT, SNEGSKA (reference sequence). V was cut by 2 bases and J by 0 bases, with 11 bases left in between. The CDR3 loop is CSARSASGSYEQYF. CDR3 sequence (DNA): TGCAGTGCTAGATCCGCGAGCGGCTCCTACGAGCAGTACTTC.

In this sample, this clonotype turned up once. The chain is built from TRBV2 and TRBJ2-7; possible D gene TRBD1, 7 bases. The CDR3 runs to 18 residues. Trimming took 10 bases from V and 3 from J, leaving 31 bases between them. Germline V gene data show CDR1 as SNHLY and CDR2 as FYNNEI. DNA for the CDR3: TGTGCCACCCTAGAGGGGGGAACAGGGGTTGGTGAAAACTACGAGCAGTACTTC. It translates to CATLEGGTGVGENYEQYF.

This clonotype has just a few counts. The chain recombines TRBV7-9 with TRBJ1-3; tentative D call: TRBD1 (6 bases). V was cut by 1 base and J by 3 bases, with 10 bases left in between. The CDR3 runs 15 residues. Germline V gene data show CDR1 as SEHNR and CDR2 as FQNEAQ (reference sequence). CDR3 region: CASSLVTGNGNTIYF. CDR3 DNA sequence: TGTGCCAGCAGCTTAGTAACAGGGAATGGAAACACCATATATTTT.

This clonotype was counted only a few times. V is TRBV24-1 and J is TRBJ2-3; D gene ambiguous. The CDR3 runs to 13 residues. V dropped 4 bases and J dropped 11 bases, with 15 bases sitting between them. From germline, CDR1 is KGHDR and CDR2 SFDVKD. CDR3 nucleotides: TGTGCCACCAGTGACGGGCCAAAAAAGGAGCAGTATTTT. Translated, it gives CATSDGPKKEQYF.

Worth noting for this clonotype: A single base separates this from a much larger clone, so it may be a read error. The CDR3 nucleotides are TGTGCCAGCAACCAGCGGGAGGGGAGCAATGAGCAGTTCTTC. Translated: CASNQREGSNEQFF. The chain recombines TRBV11-2 with TRBJ2-1, with TRBD2 matching over 10 bases. The CDR3 length is 14 residues. The germline CDR1 and CDR2 sequences are SGHAT and FQNNGV. Trimming removed 7 bases from V and 6 bases from J; junction bases left unmatched: 6. Looking up the rest from reference TRBV11-2 and TRBJ2-1 gives the full variable domain: EAGVAQSPRYKIIEKRQSVAFWCNPISGHATLYWYQQILGQGPKLLIQFQNNGVVDDSQLPKDRFSAERLKGVDSTLKIQPAKLEDSAVYLCASNQREGSNEQFFGPGTRLTVL.

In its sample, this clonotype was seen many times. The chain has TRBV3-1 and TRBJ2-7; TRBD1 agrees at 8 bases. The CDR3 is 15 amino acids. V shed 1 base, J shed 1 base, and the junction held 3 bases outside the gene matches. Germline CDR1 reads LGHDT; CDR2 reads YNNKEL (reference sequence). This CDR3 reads CASSQADRGSYEQYF. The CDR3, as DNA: TGTGCCAGCAGCCAAGCCGACAGGGGATCCTACGAGCAGTACTTC.

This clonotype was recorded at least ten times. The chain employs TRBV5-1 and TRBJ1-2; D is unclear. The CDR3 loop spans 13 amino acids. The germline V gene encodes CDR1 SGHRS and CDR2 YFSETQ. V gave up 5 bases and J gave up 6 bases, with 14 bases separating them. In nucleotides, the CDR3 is TGCGCCAGCAGTCCCTGGGGTGGGGATGGCTACACCTTC. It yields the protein CASSPWGGDGYTF.

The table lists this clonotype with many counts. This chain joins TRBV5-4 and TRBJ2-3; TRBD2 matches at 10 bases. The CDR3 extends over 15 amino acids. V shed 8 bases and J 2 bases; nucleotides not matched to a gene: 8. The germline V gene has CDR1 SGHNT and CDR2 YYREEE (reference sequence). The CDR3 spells CASSTGTSVTDTQYF. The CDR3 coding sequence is TGTGCCAGTTCCACCGGGACTAGCGTCACAGATACGCAGTATTTT.